Listed below are T cell receptor beta chains from one sample, sequenced in a study of T cell changes during pregnancy in multiple sclerosis. TCRdb keeps only in-frame clones here, not all; method: immunoSEQ multiplex PCR. The sample has some 71,000 clones; 92% are singletons. Sequencing was performed on peripheral blood, taken after pregnancy. The receptors were sampled from a female donor with multiple sclerosis, enrolled in a pregnancy study. CDR3s include the opening cysteine and the closing phenylalanine or tryptophan.

>TRBV6-5|TRBJ1-4
CASSYSTTTNEKLFF
>TRBV18|TRBJ2-7
CASSPGSLTPEQYF
>TRBV10-2|TRBJ2-1
CASSDELAGYNEQFF
>TRBV9|TRBJ2-1
CASSVGLAGDYSYNEQFF
>TRBV4-2|TRBJ1-2
CASSQGQDLGYTF
>TRBV2|TRBJ1-2
CASSRTGLGGGYTF
>TRBV7-9|TRBJ2-2
CASSESGSLAGELFF
>TRBV11-2|TRBJ2-2
CASSSATRSTGELFF
>TRBV6-6|TRBJ2-7
CASSHGTGLSYEQYF
>TRBV7-8|TRBJ2-7
CASSPQDQQYF
>TRBV6-1|TRBJ2-2
CASSGDNPHTGELFF
>TRBV10-3|TRBJ1-1
CAIRGQGANTEAFF
>TRBV5-1|TRBJ2-1
CASSLFRSGDSSGRAGSNEQFF
>TRBV7-6|TRBJ2-2
CASSLRRGGSWSRELFF
>TRBV10-3|TRBJ1-2
CAISERGGANYGYTF
>TRBV5-1|TRBJ2-1
CASSLVLDEQFF
>TRBV5-4|TRBJ1-2
CASSQGQNYGYTF
>TRBV7-2|TRBJ1-3
CASSPSNTIYF
>TRBV5-1|TRBJ1-2
CASSLAGGAGGYTF
>TRBV14|TRBJ1-2
CASSQWHRGIRGYGYTF
>TRBV11-3|TRBJ2-3
CASSPRDSHTDTQYF
>TRBV2|TRBJ2-7
CASSSGGYEQYF
>TRBV30|TRBJ2-7
CAWMGTGGYEQYF
>TRBV25-1|TRBJ1-5
CASRGTGGHQPQHF
>TRBV4-1|TRBJ2-1
CASSQDREWEQFF
>TRBV19|TRBJ2-5
CASSIKGDSLQETQYF
>TRBV9|TRBJ2-2
CASSVSGNTGELFF
>TRBV28|TRBJ1-2
CASSSSGTGEHGYTF
>TRBV10-3|TRBJ2-7
CAISAGRNEQYF
>TRBV5-1|TRBJ2-3
CASSLAPSTDTQYF
>TRBV4-2|TRBJ2-1
CASSQGQGSSGRNEQFF
>TRBV7-8|TRBJ2-1
CASRVGLAYNEQFF
>TRBV7-9|TRBJ2-6
CASRDGTGIGDSGANVLTF
>TRBV18|TRBJ2-2
CASSPTRLLEAGELFF
>TRBV7-9|TRBJ2-7
CASSLPRTGNSYEQYF
>TRBV6-6|TRBJ2-1
CASSYGGEGQNNEQFF
>TRBV6-5|TRBJ2-7
CASSSGSWNEQYF
>TRBV21-1|TRBJ1-1
CASGGTGGLNTEAFF
>TRBV19|TRBJ2-7
CASSIGWAGEQYF
>TRBV9|TRBJ2-3
CASSVAGTRVTDTQYF
>TRBV7-2|TRBJ1-5
CASSLVQGDQPQHF
>TRBV7-2|TRBJ2-7
CASSVTSGRVGEQYF
>TRBV7-2|TRBJ1-3
CASSLSVSSGNTIYF
>TRBV30|TRBJ2-5
CAWNRNRGGGETQYF